These T cell receptor beta chains were read from a single sample in a study of T cell repertoires in ileal Crohn's disease. Repertoires were generated with immunoSEQ multiplex PCR, while TCRdb's copy carries only in-frame clones and drops some. The table shows 2,000 to 3,000 clones, with around three quarters occurring only once. Sequenced: ileal tissue. All receptors come from an adult with Crohn's disease. CDR3s include the opening cysteine and the closing phenylalanine or tryptophan. Each record gives: J gene, D gene, V gene, clone size, CDR3 protein, CDR3 DNA. A D gene is named only where the DNA matches it firmly. A row's size may be missing; if present it is once, few, many or a size class.

TRBJ2-1 TRBD2 TRBV7-9 NA CASTLKAGDYNEQFF TGTGCCAGCACCCTTAAGGCGGGAGATTACAATGAGCAGTTCTTC
TRBJ2-1 TRBD1 TRBV29-1 NA CSVEVWDSSYNEQFF TGCAGCGTTGAGGTTTGGGACAGCTCCTACAATGAGCAGTTCTTC
TRBJ2-2 TRBD1 TRBV7-9 few CASSQDRVNGELFF TGCGCCAGCAGCCAAGACAGGGTTAACGGGGAGCTGTTTTTT
TRBJ1-2 NA TRBV11-2 once CASSVGDYGYTF TGTGCCAGCAGCGTAGGAGACTATGGCTACACCTTC
TRBJ1-2 NA TRBV27 NA CASRDTGYGYTF TGTGCTTCGAGGGACACCGGTTATGGCTACACCTTC
TRBJ1-1 NA TRBV11-1 few CASSYKNTEAFF TGTGCCAGCAGCTACAAGAACACTGAAGCTTTCTTT
TRBJ2-5 TRBD1 TRBV18 few CASSLAGGETQYF TGTGCCAGCTCGCTGGCAGGGGGAGAGACCCAGTACTTC
TRBJ2-7 NA TRBV27 NA CASKRGSSYEQYF TGTGCCAGCAAAAGGGGTAGTTCCTACGAGCAGTACTTC
TRBJ1-1 TRBD1 TRBV28 large CASSSLAGTGLAEAFF TGTGCCAGCAGTTCCCTAGCCGGGACAGGGTTGGCTGAAGCTTTCTTT
TRBJ1-1 TRBD1 TRBV11-2 NA CASSLSRKQGTEAFF TGTGCCAGCAGCTTATCACGGAAACAGGGGACTGAAGCTTTCTTT
TRBJ2-7 TRBD1 TRBV7-8 NA CASSLEYWGQGDYEQYF TGTGCCAGCAGCTTAGAGTATTGGGGACAGGGGGACTACGAGCAGTACTTC
TRBJ1-1 NA TRBV5-1 NA CASSLDGADTEAFF TGCGCCAGCAGCTTGGATGGGGCCGACACTGAAGCTTTCTTT
TRBJ2-5 NA TRBV2 NA CASSSGIDLETQYF TGTGCCAGCAGTTCCGGGATAGACCTCGAGACCCAGTACTTC
TRBJ2-3 NA TRBV10-3 NA CAISDAGTPTDTQYF TGTGCCATCAGTGATGCCGGGACTCCGACAGATACGCAGTATTTT
TRBJ2-3 TRBD2 TRBV4-3 large CASSQAHLSASGVGDTQYF TGCGCCAGCAGCCAAGCCCACCTCTCGGCCAGCGGGGTAGGTGATACGCAGTATTTT
TRBJ2-1 TRBD1 TRBV5-1 few CASCLPQGNSYNEQFF TGCGCCAGCTGCCTACCACAGGGGAACTCCTACAATGAGCAGTTCTTC
TRBJ1-4 TRBD1 TRBV6-1 NA CASSGGQATNEKLFF TGTGCCAGCAGTGGGGGACAGGCAACTAATGAAAAACTGTTTTTT
TRBJ1-2 TRBD1 TRBV19 large CASSNKDRGSYYGYTF TGTGCCAGTAGTAACAAGGACAGGGGGAGTTACTATGGCTACACCTTC
TRBJ2-5 NA TRBV7-2 NA CASSFWGPQETQYF TGTGCCAGCAGCTTTTGGGGGCCCCAAGAGACCCAGTACTTC
TRBJ2-7 TRBD1 TRBV19 NA CASSDPHGTGYYEQYF TGTGCCAGTAGTGACCCTCACGGGACAGGGTACTACGAGCAGTACTTC
TRBJ2-7 TRBD1 TRBV28 NA CASSVWGQGSPREQYF TGTGCCAGCAGTGTGTGGGGACAGGGGTCCCCTCGCGAGCAGTACTTC